The rows below give T cell receptor beta chains drawn from one sample of a study of cytomegalovirus exposure and HLA in healthy donors. TCRdb's copy holds only in-frame clones and misses some; the assay was immunoSEQ multiplex PCR. Among 90,000 to 100,000 clones listed, approximately 80% were seen once. The specimen sequenced was PBMCs. These receptors were collected from a female donor in good health and CMV-seronegative. The CDR3 runs from the conserved cysteine through the conserved F or W. D genes are given only for firm matches. The size entry is marked missing in some rows and otherwise reads once, few, many or a size class.

d_gene,j_gene,abundance,v_gene,CDR3aa,CDR3nt
.,TRBJ1-1,.,TRBV15,CATSRERRGDTEAFF,TGTGCCACCAGCAGAGAGAGGCGCGGGGACACTGAAGCTTTCTTT
.,TRBJ2-7,.,TRBV5-6,CASSLGNRADEQYF,TGTGCCAGCAGCTTGGGTAACAGGGCTGACGAGCAGTACTTC
.,TRBJ1-2,.,TRBV7-2,CASSLAPVRGGNYGYTF,TGTGCCAGCAGCTTAGCCCCAGTCCGTGGGGGGAACTATGGCTACACCTTC
.,TRBJ2-7,few,TRBV18,CASSRAGLREQYF,TGTGCCAGCTCACGAGCAGGTCTGCGCGAGCAGTACTTC
.,TRBJ1-1,.,TRBV7-9,CASSLDRWNTEAFF,TGTGCCAGCAGCTTAGATCGGTGGAACACTGAAGCTTTCTTT
TRBD2,TRBJ2-3,.,TRBV9,CASSVGGGNPADTQYF,TGTGCCAGCAGCGTAGGCGGGGGGAATCCCGCAGATACGCAGTATTTT
TRBD1,TRBJ1-2,few,TRBV9,CASSGSGTGGENYGYTF,TGTGCCAGCAGCGGCTCCGGGACAGGGGGCGAGAACTATGGCTACACCTTC
.,TRBJ2-7,.,TRBV5-6,CASSLERSEQYF,TGTGCCAGCAGCTTGGAACGGAGCGAGCAGTACTTC
.,TRBJ1-1,.,TRBV6-6,CASSGDMNTEAFF,TGTGCCAGCAGTGGCGACATGAACACTGAAGCTTTCTTT
TRBD1,TRBJ1-6,.,TRBV7-9,CASSVLTGRNNSPLHF,TGTGCCAGCAGCGTCTTGACAGGGCGGAATAATTCACCCCTCCACTTT
.,TRBJ1-5,.,TRBV5-6,CASSIQVSNQPQHF,TGTGCCAGCAGCATACAGGTTAGCAATCAGCCCCAGCATTTT
.,TRBJ1-2,.,TRBV11-2,CASTFSGARYGYTF,TGTGCCAGCACCTTCTCAGGGGCTCGCTATGGCTACACCTTC
TRBD2,TRBJ2-7,.,TRBV5-1,CASSLELAGLDEQYF,TGCGCCAGCAGCTTGGAACTAGCGGGGCTTGACGAGCAGTACTTC
.,TRBJ2-1,.,TRBV4-1,CASSQEGRGEFF,TGCGCCAGCAGCCAAGAAGGGAGGGGGGAGTTCTTC
TRBD1,TRBJ2-3,.,TRBV7-2,CASSYTGGGMGDTQYF,TGTGCCAGCAGCTATACAGGGGGTGGCATGGGAGATACGCAGTATTTT
.,TRBJ1-2,.,TRBV21-1,CASRHSTHRRDYGYTF,TGTGCCAGCAGGCACTCGACCCACAGGAGAGACTATGGCTACACCTTC
.,TRBJ2-5,few,TRBV18,CASSLGGGETQYF,TGTGCCAGCTCCCTTGGAGGTGGAGAGACCCAGTACTTC
.,TRBJ2-1,few,TRBV5-4,CASSLERSNEQFF,TGTGCCAGCAGCTTGGAGCGCTCCAATGAGCAGTTCTTC
TRBD2,TRBJ2-7,.,TRBV6-1,CASSWTSGDYEQYF,TGTGCCAGCAGTTGGACTAGCGGAGACTACGAGCAGTACTTC
.,TRBJ2-3,.,TRBV9,CASSLTSRTDTQYF,TGTGCCAGCAGCCTCACTAGCCGCACAGATACGCAGTATTTT
.,TRBJ2-2,.,TRBV18,CASSPRSQGGNTGELFF,TGTGCCAGCTCACCACGAAGCCAGGGGGGGAACACCGGGGAGCTGTTTTTT
TRBD1,TRBJ1-3,.,TRBV9,CASSLAGGIDTIYF,TGTGCCAGCAGCCTTGCAGGGGGCATCGACACCATATATTTT
TRBD2,TRBJ2-3,.,TRBV2,CASRGLAGVDTQYF,TGTGCCAGCAGGGGACTAGCGGGGGTAGATACGCAGTATTTT
TRBD1,TRBJ1-1,.,TRBV11-3,CASSLSTGLNTEAFF,TGTGCCAGCAGCTTGTCGACAGGGCTGAACACTGAAGCTTTCTTT
.,TRBJ2-5,.,TRBV7-9,CASSPGRGKQETQYF,TGTGCCAGCAGCCCGGGCCGCGGGAAGCAAGAGACCCAGTACTTC
TRBD1,TRBJ1-5,.,TRBV30,CAWGDRGGNQPQHF,TGTGCCTGGGGGGACAGGGGAGGCAATCAGCCCCAGCATTTT
TRBD2,TRBJ2-1,.,TRBV2,CASSEPGLAGGPRTGHNEQFF,TGTGCCAGCAGTGAGCCGGGACTAGCGGGGGGCCCAAGAACCGGCCACAATGAGCAGTTCTTC
.,TRBJ2-7,.,TRBV5-1,CASRTGLSESYEQYF,TGCGCCAGCAGAACAGGGCTCTCTGAGTCCTACGAGCAGTACTTC
TRBD2,TRBJ2-1,.,TRBV6-5,CASSGRAGYNEQFF,TGTGCCAGTAGCGGGAGGGCCGGGTACAATGAGCAGTTCTTC
TRBD2,TRBJ2-7,.,TRBV6-5,CASTRSGGAPYEQYF,TGTGCCAGCACCCGTTCCGGGGGGGCCCCCTACGAGCAGTACTTC
TRBD1,TRBJ2-5,.,TRBV5-1,CASSLVPPGTGYWETQYF,TGCGCCAGCAGCTTGGTCCCCCCCGGGACAGGGTATTGGGAGACCCAGTACTTC
.,TRBJ1-3,.,TRBV7-9,CASNKEVVLLGNTIYF,TGTGCCAGCAACAAAGAGGTGGTGCTTTTAGGAAACACCATATATTTT
TRBD2,TRBJ2-7,once,TRBV4-2,CASSQVGVAGGPYEQYF,TGTGCCAGCAGCCAAGTGGGGGTAGCGGGAGGGCCCTACGAGCAGTACTTC
TRBD2,TRBJ2-7,.,TRBV7-8,CASRFLAGKNYEQYF,TGTGCCAGCAGGTTCCTAGCGGGGAAAAACTACGAGCAGTACTTC
.,TRBJ1-6,.,TRBV11-2,CANSLDAGYNSPLHF,TGTGCCAACAGCTTAGATGCAGGTTATAATTCACCCCTCCACTTT
.,TRBJ2-1,.,TRBV28,CASSLLGLYNEQFF,TGTGCCAGCAGTCTGCTTGGGCTTTACAATGAGCAGTTCTTC
TRBD2,TRBJ2-2,.,TRBV4-3,CASRRRLAGGTGELFF,TGCGCCAGCAGACGAAGACTAGCGGGAGGCACCGGGGAGCTGTTTTTT
.,TRBJ1-5,.,TRBV11-2,CASSLTTGSAFQPQHF,TGTGCCAGCAGCTTGACAACAGGGTCAGCGTTTCAGCCCCAGCATTTT
.,TRBJ2-7,few,TRBV14,CASSLLESREQYF,TGTGCCAGCAGCCTCCTGGAGTCCCGCGAGCAGTACTTC
TRBD1,TRBJ1-2,.,TRBV27,CASTGDSSFGGYTF,TGTGCCAGCACCGGGGACAGTTCTTTTGGTGGCTACACCTTC